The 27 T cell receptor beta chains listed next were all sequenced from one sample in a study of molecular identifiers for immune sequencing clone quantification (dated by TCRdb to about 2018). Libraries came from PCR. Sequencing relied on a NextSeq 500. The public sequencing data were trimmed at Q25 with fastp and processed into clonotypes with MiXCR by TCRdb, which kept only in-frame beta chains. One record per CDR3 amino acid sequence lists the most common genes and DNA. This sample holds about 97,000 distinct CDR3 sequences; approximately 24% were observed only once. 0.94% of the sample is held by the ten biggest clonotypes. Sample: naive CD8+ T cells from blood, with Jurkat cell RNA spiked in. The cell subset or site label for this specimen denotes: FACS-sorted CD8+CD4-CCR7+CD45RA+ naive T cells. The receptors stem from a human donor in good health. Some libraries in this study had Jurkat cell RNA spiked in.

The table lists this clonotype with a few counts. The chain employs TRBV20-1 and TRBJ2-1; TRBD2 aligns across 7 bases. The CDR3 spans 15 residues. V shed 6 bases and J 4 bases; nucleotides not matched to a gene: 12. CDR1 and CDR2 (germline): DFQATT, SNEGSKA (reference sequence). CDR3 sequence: CSASGAGVAYNEQFF. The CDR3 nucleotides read TGCAGTGCAAGCGGGGCGGGAGTAGCTTACAATGAGCAGTTCTTC.

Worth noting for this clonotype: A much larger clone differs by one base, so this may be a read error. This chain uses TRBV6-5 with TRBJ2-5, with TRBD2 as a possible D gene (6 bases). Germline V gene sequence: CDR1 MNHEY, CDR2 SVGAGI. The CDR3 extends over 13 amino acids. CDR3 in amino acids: CACSSSGEETQYF. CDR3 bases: TGTGCCTGCAGTTCCTCGGGGGAAGAGACCCAGTACTTC.

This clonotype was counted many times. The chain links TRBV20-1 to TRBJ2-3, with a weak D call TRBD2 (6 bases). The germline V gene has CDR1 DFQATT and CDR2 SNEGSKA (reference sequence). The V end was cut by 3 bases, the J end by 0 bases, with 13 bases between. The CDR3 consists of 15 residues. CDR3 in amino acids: CSARVSGSSTDTQYF. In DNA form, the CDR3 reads TGCAGTGCTAGGGTTAGCGGATCTAGCACAGATACGCAGTATTTT.

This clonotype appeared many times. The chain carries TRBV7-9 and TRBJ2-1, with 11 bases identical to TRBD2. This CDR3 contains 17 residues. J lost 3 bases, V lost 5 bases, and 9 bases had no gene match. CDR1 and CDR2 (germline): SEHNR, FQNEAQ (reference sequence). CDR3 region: CASSLRTSGSYYNEQFF. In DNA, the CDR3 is TGTGCCAGCAGCCTACGGACTAGCGGGTCGTACTACAATGAGCAGTTCTTC.

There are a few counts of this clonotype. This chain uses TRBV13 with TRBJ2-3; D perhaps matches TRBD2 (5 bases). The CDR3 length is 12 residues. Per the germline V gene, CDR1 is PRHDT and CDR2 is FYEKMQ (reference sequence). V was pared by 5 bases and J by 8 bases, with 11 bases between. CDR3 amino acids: CASSPTRGTQYF. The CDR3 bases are TGTGCCAGCAGCCCTACTAGAGGTACGCAGTATTTT.

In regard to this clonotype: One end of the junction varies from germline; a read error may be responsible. DNA of the CDR3: TGCGCCAGCAGCCAAGGCATCAGTTCACGCTCTGGAGACACCATATATTTT. Amino acids: CASSQGISSRSGDTIYF. The chain couples TRBV4-1 to TRBJ1-3; D ambiguous. CDR1 MGHRA and CDR2 YSYEKL come from the germline V gene. This CDR3 contains 17 residues.

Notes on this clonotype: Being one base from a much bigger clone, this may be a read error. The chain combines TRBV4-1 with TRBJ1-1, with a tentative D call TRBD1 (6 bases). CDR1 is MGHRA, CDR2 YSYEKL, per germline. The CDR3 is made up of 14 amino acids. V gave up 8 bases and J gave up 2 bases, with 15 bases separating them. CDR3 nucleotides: TGCGCCAGCGGCCTCGGGGGGGGCAACACTGAAGCTTTCTTT. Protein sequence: CASGLGGGNTEAFF.

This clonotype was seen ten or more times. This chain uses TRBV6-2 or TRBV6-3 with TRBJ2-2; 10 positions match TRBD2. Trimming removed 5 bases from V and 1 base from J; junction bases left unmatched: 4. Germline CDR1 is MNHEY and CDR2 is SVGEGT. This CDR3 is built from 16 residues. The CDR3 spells CASSAASGRNTGELFF. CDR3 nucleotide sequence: TGTGCCAGCAGTGCTGCTAGCGGGAGGAACACCGGGGAGCTGTTTTTT.

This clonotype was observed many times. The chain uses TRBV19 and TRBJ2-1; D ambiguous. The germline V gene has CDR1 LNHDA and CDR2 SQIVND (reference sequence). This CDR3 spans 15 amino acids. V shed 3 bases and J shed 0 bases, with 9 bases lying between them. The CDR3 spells CASSIGSFSYNEQFF. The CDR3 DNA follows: TGTGCCAGTAGTATCGGGTCGTTCTCCTACAATGAGCAGTTCTTC.

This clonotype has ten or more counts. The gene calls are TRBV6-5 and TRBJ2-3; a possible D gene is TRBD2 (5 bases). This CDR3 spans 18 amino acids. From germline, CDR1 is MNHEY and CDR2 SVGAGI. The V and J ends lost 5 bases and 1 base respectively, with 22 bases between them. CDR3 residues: CASSLGDGLFQGTDTQYF. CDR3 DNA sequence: TGTGCCAGCAGTCTGGGAGACGGGCTTTTCCAGGGCACAGATACGCAGTATTTT.

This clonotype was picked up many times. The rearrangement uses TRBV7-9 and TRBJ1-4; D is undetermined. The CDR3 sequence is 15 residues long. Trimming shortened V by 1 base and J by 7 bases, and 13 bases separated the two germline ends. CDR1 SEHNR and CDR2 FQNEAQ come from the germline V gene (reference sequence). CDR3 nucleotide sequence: TGTGCCAGCAGCTTAGTCGAAGGGCGGAGTGAAAAACTGTTTTTT. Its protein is CASSLVEGRSEKLFF.

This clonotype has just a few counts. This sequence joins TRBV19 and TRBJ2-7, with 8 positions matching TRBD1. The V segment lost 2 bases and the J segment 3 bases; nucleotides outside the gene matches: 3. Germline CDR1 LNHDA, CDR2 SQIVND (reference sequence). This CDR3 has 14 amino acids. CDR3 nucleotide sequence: TGTGCCAGTAGTATACCGGACAGGGTCTACGAGCAGTACTTC. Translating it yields CASSIPDRVYEQYF. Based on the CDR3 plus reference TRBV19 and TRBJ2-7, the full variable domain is DGGITQSPKYLFRKEGQNVTLSCEQNLNHDAMYWYRQDPGQGLRLIYYSQIVNDFQKGDIAEGYSVSREKKESFPLTVTSAQKNPTAFYLCASSIPDRVYEQYFGPGTRLTVT.

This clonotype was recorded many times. The CDR3 here is CASTTGRGYEQYF. The CDR3 nucleotides read TGTGCCAGCACCACCGGGCGGGGGTACGAGCAGTACTTC. The V gene is TRBV5-6, the J gene TRBJ2-7, with 7 bases that match TRBD2. The CDR3 loop spans 13 amino acids. J lost 4 bases, V lost 6 bases, and 7 bases had no gene match. Germline assignment: CDR1 SGHDT and CDR2 YYEEEE. The variable domain in full, with the rest retrieved from reference TRBV5-6 and TRBJ2-7, is DAGVTQSPTHLIKTRGQQVTLRCSPKSGHDTVSWYQQALGQGPQFIFQYYEEEERQRGNFPDRFSGHQFPNYSSELNVNALLLGDSALYLCASTTGRGYEQYFGPGTRLTVT.

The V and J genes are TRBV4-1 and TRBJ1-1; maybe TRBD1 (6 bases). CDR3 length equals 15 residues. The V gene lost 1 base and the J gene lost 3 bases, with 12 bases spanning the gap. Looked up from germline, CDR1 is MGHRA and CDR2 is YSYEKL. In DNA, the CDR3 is TGCGCCAGCAGCCAAGTTTCAGGGGCAGACACTGAAGCTTTCTTT. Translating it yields CASSQVSGADTEAFF.

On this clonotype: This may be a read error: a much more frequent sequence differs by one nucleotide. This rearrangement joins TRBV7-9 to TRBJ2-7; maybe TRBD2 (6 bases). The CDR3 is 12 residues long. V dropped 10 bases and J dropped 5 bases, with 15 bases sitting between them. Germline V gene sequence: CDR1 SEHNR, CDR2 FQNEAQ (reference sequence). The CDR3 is CATRGSFHEQYF. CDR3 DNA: TGTGCCACTCGGGGGAGTTTCCACGAGCAGTACTTC.

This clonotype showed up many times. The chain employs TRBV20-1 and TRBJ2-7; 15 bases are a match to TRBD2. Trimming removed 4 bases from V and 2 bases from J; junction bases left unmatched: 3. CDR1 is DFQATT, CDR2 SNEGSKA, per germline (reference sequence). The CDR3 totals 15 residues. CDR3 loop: CSATGLAGGTYEQYF. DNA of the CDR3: TGCAGTGCTACGGGACTAGCGGGGGGTACCTACGAGCAGTACTTC.

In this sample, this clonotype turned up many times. The CDR3 DNA reads as TGTGCCAGCAGTTTACAGGGGCCTCAGCCCCAGCATTTT. Its protein is CASSLQGPQPQHF. This chain uses TRBV27 with TRBJ1-5; D is possibly TRBD1 (6 bases). The CDR3 extends over 13 amino acids. From germline, CDR1 is MNHEY and CDR2 SMNVEV (reference sequence). V lost 2 bases and J 6 bases, leaving 8 bases between the germline ends.

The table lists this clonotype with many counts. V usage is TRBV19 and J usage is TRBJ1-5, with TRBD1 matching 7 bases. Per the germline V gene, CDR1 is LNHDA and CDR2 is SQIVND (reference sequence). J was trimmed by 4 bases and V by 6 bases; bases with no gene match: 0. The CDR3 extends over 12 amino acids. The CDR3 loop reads CASRTGNQPQHF. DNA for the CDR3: TGTGCCAGTAGGACAGGGAATCAGCCCCAGCATTTT. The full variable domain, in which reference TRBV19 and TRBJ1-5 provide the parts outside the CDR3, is DGGITQSPKYLFRKEGQNVTLSCEQNLNHDAMYWYRQDPGQGLRLIYYSQIVNDFQKGDIAEGYSVSREKKESFPLTVTSAQKNPTAFYLCASRTGNQPQHFGDGTRLSIL.

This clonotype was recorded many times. The CDR3 bases are TGTGCCAGTAGTATTTGGAGCACAGATACGCAGTATTTT. It is translated as CASSIWSTDTQYF. The V gene is TRBV19, the J gene TRBJ2-3; D uncertain. Looked up from germline, CDR1 is LNHDA and CDR2 is SQIVND (reference sequence). The CDR3 sequence is 13 residues long. The V end was cut by 3 bases, the J end by 0 bases, with 4 bases between.

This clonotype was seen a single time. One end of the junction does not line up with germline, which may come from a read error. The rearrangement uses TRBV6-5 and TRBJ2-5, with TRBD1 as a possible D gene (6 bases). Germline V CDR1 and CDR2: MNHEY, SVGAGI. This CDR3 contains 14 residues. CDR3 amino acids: CASSHSILGDKQYF. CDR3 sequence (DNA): TGTGCCAGCAGTCACTCGATCTTGGGGGACAAGCAGTACTTC.

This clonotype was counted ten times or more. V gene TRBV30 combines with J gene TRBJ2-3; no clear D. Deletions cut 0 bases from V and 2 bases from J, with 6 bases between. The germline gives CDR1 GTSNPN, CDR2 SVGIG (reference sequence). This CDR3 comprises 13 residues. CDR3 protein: CAWSVGTTDTQYF. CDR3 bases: TGTGCCTGGAGTGTAGGAACCACAGATACGCAGTATTTT.

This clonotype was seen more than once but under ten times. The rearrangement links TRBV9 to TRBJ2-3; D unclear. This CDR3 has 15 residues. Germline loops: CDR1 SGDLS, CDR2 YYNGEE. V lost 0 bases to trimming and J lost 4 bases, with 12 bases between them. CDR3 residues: CASSVDSFGSDTQYF. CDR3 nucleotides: TGTGCCAGCAGCGTAGACAGTTTCGGGTCAGATACGCAGTATTTT.

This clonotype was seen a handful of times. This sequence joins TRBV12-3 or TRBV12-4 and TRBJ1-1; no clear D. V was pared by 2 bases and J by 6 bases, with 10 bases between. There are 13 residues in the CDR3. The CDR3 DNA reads TGTGCCAGCAGTTTAAATCCGGGCCCTGAAGCTTTCTTT. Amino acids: CASSLNPGPEAFF.

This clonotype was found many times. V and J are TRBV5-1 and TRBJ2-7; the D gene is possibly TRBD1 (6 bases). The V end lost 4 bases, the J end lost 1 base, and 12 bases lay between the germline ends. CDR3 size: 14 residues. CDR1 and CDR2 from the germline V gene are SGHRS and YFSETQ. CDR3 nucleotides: TGCGCCAGCAGCACCGGACAGCTTTCCTACGAGCAGTACTTC. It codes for CASSTGQLSYEQYF.

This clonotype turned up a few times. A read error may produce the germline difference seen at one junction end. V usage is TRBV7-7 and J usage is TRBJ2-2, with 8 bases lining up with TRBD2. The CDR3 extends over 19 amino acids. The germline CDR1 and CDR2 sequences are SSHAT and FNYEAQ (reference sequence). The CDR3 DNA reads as TGTGCTAGCAGCGAGGACGCGGGGGGATCTCTCGCGAACACCGGGGAGCTGTTTTTT. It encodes CASSEDAGGSLANTGELFF.

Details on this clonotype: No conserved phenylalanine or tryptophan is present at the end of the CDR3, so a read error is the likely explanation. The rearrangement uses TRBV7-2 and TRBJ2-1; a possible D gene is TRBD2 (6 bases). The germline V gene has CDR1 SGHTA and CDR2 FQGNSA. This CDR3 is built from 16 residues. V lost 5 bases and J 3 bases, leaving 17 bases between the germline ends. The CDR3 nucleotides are TGTGCCAGCAGCCTAATCGGGGGACTGGTCTACAATGAGCAGTTCCTC. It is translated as CASSLIGGLVYNEQFL.

The DNA of the CDR3 is TGTGCCTGGAGTGTAAACAGGGGCCCCTACAATGAGCAGTTCTTC. Amino acid sequence: CAWSVNRGPYNEQFF. V gene TRBV30 combines with J gene TRBJ2-1; TRBD1 agrees at 7 bases. CDR1 and CDR2 from the germline V gene are GTSNPN and SVGIG (reference sequence). CDR3 length: 15 residues. V gave up 0 bases and J gave up 2 bases; unmatched junction bases: 4.